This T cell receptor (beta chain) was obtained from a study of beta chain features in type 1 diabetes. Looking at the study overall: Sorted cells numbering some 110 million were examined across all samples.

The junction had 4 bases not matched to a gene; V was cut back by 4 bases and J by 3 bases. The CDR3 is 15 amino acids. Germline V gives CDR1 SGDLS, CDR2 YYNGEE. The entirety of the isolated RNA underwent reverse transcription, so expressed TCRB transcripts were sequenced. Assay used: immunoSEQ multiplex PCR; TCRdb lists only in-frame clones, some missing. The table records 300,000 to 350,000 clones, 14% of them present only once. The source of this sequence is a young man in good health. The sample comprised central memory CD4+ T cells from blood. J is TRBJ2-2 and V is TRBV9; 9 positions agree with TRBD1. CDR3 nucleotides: TGTGCCAGCAGCCGAGGACAGGGGCACACCGGGGAGCTGTTTTTT. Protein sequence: CASSRGQGHTGELFF.